The next 5 T cell receptor beta chains were all read from a single sample in a study of post-analysis software for immune sequencing data. Antigens for these TCRs are unknown. The library was made from cDNA and included unique molecular identifiers. TCRdb used MiXCR to reprocess the PCR reads, holding one entry per CDR3 protein. The table includes about 540,000 distinct CDR3 sequences, approximately 31% detected once. Study-wide points: With TRBV5-6, TRBV5-1 and TRBV20-1 included, five TRBV segments were more frequent in patients than in controls.

Input material: blood. Receptors originate from a girl aged 2-17 years with multiple sclerosis.

The rearrangement uses TRBV6-6 and TRBJ1-4; TRBD1 might be the D (5 bases). The CDR3 spans 15 residues. V was clipped by 10 bases and J by 4 bases, with 19 bases between them. Germline CDR1 and CDR2: MNHNY and SVGAGI (reference sequence). The CDR3 coding sequence is TGTGCCAACAGCCTAAGGACGGACAATAATGAAAAACTGTTTTTT. Translation gives CANSLRTDNNEKLFF.

The chain links TRBV25-1 to TRBJ2-3; 13 bases agree with TRBD2. This CDR3 spans 18 amino acids. Germline V gene data show CDR1 as MGHDK and CDR2 as SYGVNS. V was clipped by 1 base and J by 4 bases; unmatched bases: 8. The CDR3 here is CASSEWSLLAGGADTQYF. The CDR3 DNA reads TGTGCCAGCAGTGAATGGAGCTTACTAGCGGGGGGGGCAGATACGCAGTATTTT.

Points on this clonotype: A clone one base away is much larger, so this may be a read error. The V and J genes are TRBV4-2 and TRBJ2-1; TRBD2 matches 7 bases. The CDR3 length is 16 residues. Germline assignment: CDR1 LGHNA and CDR2 YNFKEQ. The CDR3 region is CASSQEGGGTYSEQFF. The CDR3 DNA follows: TGTGCCAGCAGCCAAGAGGGCGGGGGTACTTACAGTGAGCAGTTCTTC.

The chain joins TRBV10-2 to TRBJ2-5; perhaps TRBD1 as D (6 bases). The CDR3 runs 16 residues. Germline V gene sequence: CDR1 WSHSY, CDR2 SAAADI. Trimming took off 6 bases at V and 1 base at J, with 18 bases between the two ends. CDR3 amino acids: CASRGSSWGLQETQYF. CDR3 DNA: TGCGCCAGCAGAGGGAGTTCTTGGGGGCTCCAAGAGACCCAGTACTTC.

This clonotype was observed a handful of times. The genes are TRBV20-1 and TRBJ2-1; D perhaps matches TRBD1 (5 bases). CDR3 length: 11 amino acids. The V gene's germline CDR1 is DFQATT and CDR2 SNEGSKA (reference sequence). V shed 5 bases and J shed 6 bases, with 8 bases lying between them. CDR3 DNA sequence: TGCAGTGCTGCCGACAGCAATGAGCAGTTCTTC. Translated: CSAADSNEQFF.